The rows below give T cell receptor beta chains drawn from one sample of a study of OX40 agonist ivuxolimab in advanced cancers. Method: immunoSEQ multiplex PCR; TCRdb's copy keeps in-frame clones and lacks some. The sample lists roughly 56,000 clones, about 86% occurring once. Sequencing used CD4+ or CD8+ T cells sorted from blood, obtained in a trial of the OX40 agonist ivuxolimab. These receptors were obtained from an adult with an advanced solid tumor such as melanoma, head and neck, liver or kidney cancer. CDR3s include the opening cysteine and the closing phenylalanine or tryptophan. Some rows have no size entry. The others give once, few or many, or a class for an expanded clone.

V: TRBV28; size: -; CDR3: CASSFPLSGNTIYF
V: TRBV23-1; size: -; CDR3: CASSQALHRGLPWEYF
V: TRBV28; size: -; CDR3: CASGPGHLYEQYF
V: TRBV29-1; size: -; CDR3: CSVEDRKDYEQYF
V: TRBV6-1; size: -; CDR3: CASSEISGLFYEQYF
V: TRBV7-2; size: few; CDR3: CASSLGGSLYNEQFF
V: TRBV29-1; size: -; CDR3: CSVPRGGRGYGYTF
V: TRBV5-1; size: -; CDR3: CASSYDTYSYEQYF
V: TRBV2; size: -; CDR3: CADSRQGTGETQYF
V: TRBV4-1; size: -; CDR3: CASSQVIYNSPLHF
V: TRBV18; size: -; CDR3: CASSPPLRGKSNYGYTF
V: TRBV7-8; size: -; CDR3: CASSLVQGRKNTEAFF
V: TRBV9; size: -; CDR3: CASSTLSGRSGTGELFF
V: TRBV30; size: once; CDR3: CAWSGTDTQYF
V: TRBV28; size: -; CDR3: CASLPPGTEQETQYF